The clone carrying this T cell receptor (beta chain) was detected once. This entry is derived from a study of blood T cell repertoires in COVID-19. In the study overall: Samples came from the United States, Italy and Spain, spanning acute and convalescent COVID-19. The cDNA or gDNA used as material had been derived from T cells, B-cell-depleted T cells, or PBMCs.

Germline loops: CDR1 SQVTM, CDR2 ANQGSEA. The CDR3 is made up of 11 amino acids. V lost 7 bases and J lost 6, with 10 bases in between. As processed by the authors: Amplified reference gene primers provided the basis for estimating nucleated cell counts. TCRdb keeps only in-frame clones here, not all; method: immunoSEQ multiplex PCR. V, J and clone size are those of that table, while D and trimming were read from the DNA. The sample holds nearly 90,000 clones; roughly 88% are singletons and the top ten take 5% to 7%. The chain combines TRBV29-1 with TRBJ2-1, with a tentative D call TRBD1 (6 bases). Source material: peripheral blood. The TCR sequence derives from a man aged 18 to 35 with COVID-19, enrolled during active disease. CDR3 sequence: CSGARGNEQFF. The CDR3 DNA reads TGCAGCGGCGCCAGGGGCAATGAGCAGTTCTTC.